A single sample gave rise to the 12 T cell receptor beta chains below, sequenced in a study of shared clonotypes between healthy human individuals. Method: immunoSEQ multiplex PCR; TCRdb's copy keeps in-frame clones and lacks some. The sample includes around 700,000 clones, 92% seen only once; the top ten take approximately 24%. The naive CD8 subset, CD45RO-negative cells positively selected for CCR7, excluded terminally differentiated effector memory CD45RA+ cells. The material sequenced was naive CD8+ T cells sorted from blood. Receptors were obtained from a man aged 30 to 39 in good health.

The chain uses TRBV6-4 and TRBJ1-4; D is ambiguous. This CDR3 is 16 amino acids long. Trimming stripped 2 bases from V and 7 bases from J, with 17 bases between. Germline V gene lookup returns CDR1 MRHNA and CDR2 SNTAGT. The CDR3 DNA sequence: TGTGCCAGCAGTGACCCCGCGGGGTGGAGTGGTGAAAAACTGTTTTTT. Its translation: CASSDPAGWSGEKLFF.

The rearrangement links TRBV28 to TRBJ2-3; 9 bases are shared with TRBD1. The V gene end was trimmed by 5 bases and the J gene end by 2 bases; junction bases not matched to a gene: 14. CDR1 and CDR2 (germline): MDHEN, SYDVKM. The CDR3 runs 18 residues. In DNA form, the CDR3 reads TGTGCCAGCAGTCTGGGGGACAGGGTTTTTCCTTACACAGATACGCAGTATTTT. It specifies CASSLGDRVFPYTDTQYF. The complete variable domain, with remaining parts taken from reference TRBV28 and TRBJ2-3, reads DVKVTQSSRYLVKRTGEKVFLECVQDMDHENMFWYRQDPGLGLRLIYFSYDVKMKEKGDIPEGYSVSREKKERFSLILESASTNQTSMYLCASSLGDRVFPYTDTQYFGPGTRLTVL.

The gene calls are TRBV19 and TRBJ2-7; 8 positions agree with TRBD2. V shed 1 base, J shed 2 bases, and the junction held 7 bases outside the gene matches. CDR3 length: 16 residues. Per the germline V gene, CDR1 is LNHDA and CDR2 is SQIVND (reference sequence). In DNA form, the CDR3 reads TGTGCCAGTAGTATAGGTGTGGGAGCGGGAGCCTACGAGCAGTACTTC. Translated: CASSIGVGAGAYEQYF.

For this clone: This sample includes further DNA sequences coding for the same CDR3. DNA for the CDR3: TGTGCCAGCAGCGAGGGGGGTAACTATGGCTACACCTTC. Protein product: CASSEGGNYGYTF. The chain uses TRBV9 and TRBJ1-2, with D possibly TRBD1 on 6 matching bases. Germline CDR1 and CDR2: SGDLS and YYNGEE. With 3 bases removed from V and 1 base from J, the gap between germline ends came to 7 bases. The CDR3 runs to 13 residues.

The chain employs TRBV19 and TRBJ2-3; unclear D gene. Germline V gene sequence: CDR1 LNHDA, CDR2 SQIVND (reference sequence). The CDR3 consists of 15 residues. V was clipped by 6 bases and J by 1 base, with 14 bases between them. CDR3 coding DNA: TGTGCCAGTAGCGCCTTGGCGTTTGGCACAGATACGCAGTATTTT. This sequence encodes CASSALAFGTDTQYF.

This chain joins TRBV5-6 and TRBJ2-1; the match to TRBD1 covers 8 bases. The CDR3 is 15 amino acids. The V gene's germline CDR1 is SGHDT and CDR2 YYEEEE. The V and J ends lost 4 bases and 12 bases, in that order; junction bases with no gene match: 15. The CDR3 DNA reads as TGTGCCAGCAGCCCCTCGGACAGGGAAATTCATGGGCAGTTCTTC. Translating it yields CASSPSDREIHGQFF.

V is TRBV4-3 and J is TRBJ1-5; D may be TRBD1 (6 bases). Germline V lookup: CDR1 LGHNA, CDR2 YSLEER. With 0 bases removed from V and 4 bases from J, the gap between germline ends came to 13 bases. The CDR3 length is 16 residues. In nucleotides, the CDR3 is TGCGCCAGCAGCCAAGATCGGTGGACAGTAAATCAGCCCCAGCATTTT. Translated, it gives CASSQDRWTVNQPQHF.

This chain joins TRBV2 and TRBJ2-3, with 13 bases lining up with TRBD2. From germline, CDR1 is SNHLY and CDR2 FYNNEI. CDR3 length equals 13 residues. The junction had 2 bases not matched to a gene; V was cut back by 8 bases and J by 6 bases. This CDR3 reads CASGLAGEDTQYF. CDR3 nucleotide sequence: TGTGCCAGCGGACTAGCGGGAGAGGATACGCAGTATTTT.

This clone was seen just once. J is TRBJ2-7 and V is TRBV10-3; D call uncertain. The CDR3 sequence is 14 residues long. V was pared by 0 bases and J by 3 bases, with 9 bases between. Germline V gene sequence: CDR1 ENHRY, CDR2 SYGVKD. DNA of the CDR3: TGTGCCATCAGTGAGTCGGCCCAGATCTACGAGCAGTACTTC. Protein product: CAISESAQIYEQYF.

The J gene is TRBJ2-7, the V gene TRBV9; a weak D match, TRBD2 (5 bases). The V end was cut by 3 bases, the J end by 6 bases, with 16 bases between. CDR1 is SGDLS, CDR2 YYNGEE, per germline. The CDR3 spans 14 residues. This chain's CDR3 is CASSAWLTEGEQYF. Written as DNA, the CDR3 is TGTGCCAGCAGCGCCTGGTTAACCGAGGGCGAGCAGTACTTC.

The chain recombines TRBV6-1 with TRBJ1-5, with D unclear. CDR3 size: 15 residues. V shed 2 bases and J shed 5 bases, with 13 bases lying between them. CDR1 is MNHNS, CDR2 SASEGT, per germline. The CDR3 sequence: CASSESWVSDQPQHF. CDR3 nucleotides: TGTGCCAGCAGTGAATCGTGGGTTTCCGATCAGCCCCAGCATTTT.

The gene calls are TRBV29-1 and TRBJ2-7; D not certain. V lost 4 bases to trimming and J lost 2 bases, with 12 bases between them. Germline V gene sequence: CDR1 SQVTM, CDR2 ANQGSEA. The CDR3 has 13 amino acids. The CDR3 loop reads CSVVWQSTYEQYF. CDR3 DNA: TGCAGCGTTGTTTGGCAGTCTACCTACGAGCAGTACTTC.